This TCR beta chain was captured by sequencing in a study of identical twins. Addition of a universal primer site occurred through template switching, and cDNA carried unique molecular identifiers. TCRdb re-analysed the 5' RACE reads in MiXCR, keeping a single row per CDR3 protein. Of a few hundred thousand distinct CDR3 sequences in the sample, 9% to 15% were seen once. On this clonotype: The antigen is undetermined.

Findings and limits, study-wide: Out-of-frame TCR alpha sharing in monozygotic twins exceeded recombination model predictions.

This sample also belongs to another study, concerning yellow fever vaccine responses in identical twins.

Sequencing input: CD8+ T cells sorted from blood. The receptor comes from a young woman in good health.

The CDR3 region has the DNA TGTGCCAGCAGCCAGGGACAGGGGGAATCTGAAGCTTTCTTT. It codes for CASSQGQGESEAFF. V is TRBV6-1 and J is TRBJ1-1, with 11 bases lining up with TRBD1. V shed 6 bases, J shed 6 bases, and the junction held 6 bases outside the gene matches. Germline V gene data show CDR1 as MNHNS and CDR2 as SASEGT. CDR3 length: 14 amino acids.